The text below deals with one TCR beta chain. This specimen comes from a study of blood T cell repertoires in COVID-19. The overall study: Donors in the United States, Italy and Spain gave samples during acute or convalescent COVID-19. From T cells, B-cell-depleted T cells, or PBMCs came the material, which was cDNA or gDNA.

Methods used by the authors: Reference gene primer amplification gave estimated nucleated cell counts. Libraries were prepared by immunoSEQ multiplex PCR; TCRdb keeps only in-frame clonotypes and omits some of them. The V and J calls and clone size come from that table; D and trimming were worked out from the DNA. The sample lists approximately 500,000 clones; 85% to 90% were seen once. The CDR3 contains 16 residues. Trimming removed 1 base from V and 0 bases from J, with 10 bases in between. The V gene's germline CDR1 is MDHEN and CDR2 SYDVKM. Patients from Seattle were sampled longitudinally, starting during active infection.

The receptor was isolated from a woman in her forties or fifties with COVID-19, enrolled during active disease. The chain carries TRBV28 and TRBJ2-1, with D possibly TRBD2 on 5 matching bases. Material for sequencing was peripheral blood. CDR3 sequence (DNA): TGTGCCAGCAGTTTATTGGAGGCCCGCTCCTACAATGAGCAGTTCTTC. This codes for CASSLLEARSYNEQFF.